These T cell receptor beta chains were read from a single sample in a study of identical twins. TCRdb re-called the 5' RACE reads with MiXCR, one entry per CDR3 protein. The data show some 440,000 distinct CDR3 sequences, approximately 24% seen once. The sample also formed part of further work on T cells expressing NK-cell markers.

Sequenced input: CD4+ T cells sorted from blood. The receptor set was obtained from a woman between 18 and 30 years old in good health. The CDR3 runs from the conserved cysteine through the conserved F or W. The D gene is left open where the match is weak. Only part of the rows carry a size: once, few, many, or a class if the clone is expanded.

d_call | clone_size | j_call | cdr3_length | v_call | cdr3_aa | cdr3_nt
- | - | TRBJ2-3 | 15 | TRBV21-1 | CASSKAAVGTDTQYF | TGTGCCAGCAGCAAGGCAGCGGTGGGAACAGATACGCAGTATTTT
- | many | TRBJ1-5 | 15 | TRBV5-6 | CASSLGSVNHQPQHF | TGTGCCAGCAGCTTAGGGTCGGTGAATCATCAGCCCCAGCATTTT
- | - | TRBJ2-3 | 14 | TRBV20-1 | CSASGQPSTDTQYF | TGCAGTGCTAGCGGACAGCCTAGCACAGATACGCAGTATTTT
- | - | TRBJ2-7 | 15 | TRBV7-9 | CASSLAGLISYEQYF | TGTGCCAGCAGCTTAGCAGGGTTGATCTCCTACGAGCAGTACTTC
- | once | TRBJ2-7 | 16 | TRBV6-2/TRBV6-3 | CASTYSADGRPYEQYF | TGTGCCAGCACCTACTCCGCGGACGGAAGACCCTACGAGCAGTACTTC
TRBD2 | - | TRBJ2-5 | 14 | TRBV7-2 | CASSYRTSGETQYF | TGTGCCAGCAGCTACCGGACTAGCGGAGAGACCCAGTACTTC
TRBD2 | few | TRBJ2-3 | 15 | TRBV20-1 | CSARFGLVRDNTQYF | TGCAGTGCTAGATTCGGACTAGTTCGAGACAATACGCAGTATTTT
TRBD2 | - | TRBJ2-3 | 18 | TRBV11-2 | CASSFRTSKGWHTDTQYF | TGTGCCAGCAGCTTCCGGACTAGTAAAGGGTGGCACACAGATACGCAGTATTTT
TRBD1 | few | TRBJ2-2 | 14 | TRBV11-2 | CASSMYRGAGELFF | TGTGCCAGCAGCATGTACAGGGGGGCCGGGGAGCTGTTTTTT
TRBD2 | - | TRBJ2-3 | 15 | TRBV12-3/TRBV12-4 | CASTPSQRGQDTQYF | TGTGCCAGCACCCCGTCTCAGCGGGGCCAAGATACGCAGTATTTT
- | - | TRBJ2-7 | 15 | TRBV9 | CASSVMSGLHYEQYF | TGTGCCAGCAGCGTAATGTCGGGACTGCACTACGAGCAGTACTTC
- | few | TRBJ2-1 | 14 | TRBV20-1 | CSAWARQRGNEQFF | TGCAGTGCTTGGGCTCGACAGAGGGGCAATGAGCAGTTCTTC
TRBD2 | once | TRBJ2-7 | 12 | TRBV20-1 | CSASGRAQEQYF | TGCAGTGCTAGCGGGAGGGCGCAAGAGCAGTACTTC
TRBD2 | - | TRBJ2-2 | 15 | TRBV20-1 | CSAPRGSGTYGELFF | TGCAGTGCTCCCAGGGGTAGCGGGACGTACGGGGAGCTGTTTTTT
TRBD2 | - | TRBJ2-5 | 14 | TRBV6-5 | CASSYHLAGETQYF | TGTGCCAGCAGTTACCACCTAGCGGGAGAGACCCAGTACTTC
TRBD2 | - | TRBJ2-2 | 13 | TRBV20-1 | CSASRRGTGELFF | TGCAGTGCTAGTCGGCGGGGGACCGGGGAGCTGTTTTTT
- | few | TRBJ1-2 | 10 | TRBV30 | CAWRTAPPFF | TGTGCCTGGAGGACGGCCCCTCCCTTCTTC
- | few | TRBJ1-2 | 14 | TRBV20-1 | CSASGGRVNYGYTF | TGCAGTGCTAGCGGGGGACGGGTTAACTATGGCTACACCTTC
- | - | TRBJ2-1 | 11 | TRBV12-3/TRBV12-4 | CASGTGVQPFF | TGTGCCAGCGGGACCGGCGTACAACCGTTCTTC
- | - | TRBJ2-7 | 15 | TRBV11-2 | CASSLSSDSSYEQYF | TGTGCCAGCAGCTTAAGTAGTGATAGCTCCTACGAGCAGTACTTC
TRBD2 | - | TRBJ2-3 | 18 | TRBV6-5 | CASSYSTSGSPRTDTQYF | TGTGCCAGCAGTTACTCAACTAGCGGGAGCCCGCGCACAGATACGCAGTATTTT
- | few | TRBJ1-3 | 17 | TRBV7-8 | CASSLSRDTGSRGTIYF | TGTGCCAGCAGCCTCTCGAGGGACACAGGGTCAAGAGGCACCATATATTTT
- | - | TRBJ2-7 | 14 | TRBV28 | CASSPGTRGHEQYF | TGTGCCAGCAGCCCCGGGACACGGGGTCACGAGCAGTACTTC
- | - | TRBJ1-2 | 13 | TRBV6-6 | CASSYDGRHGYTF | TGTGCCAGCAGTTACGACGGGCGCCATGGCTACACCTTC
- | once | TRBJ2-6 | 16 | TRBV20-1 | CSARGNRASGANVLTF | TGCAGTGCTAGAGGAAACAGGGCCTCTGGGGCCAACGTCCTGACTTTC
- | - | TRBJ1-3 | 14 | TRBV19 | CASTRRDSGNTIYF | TGTGCCAGTACCCGGCGAGACTCTGGAAACACCATATATTTT
TRBD1 | - | TRBJ2-3 | 15 | TRBV9 | CASSPEGAATDTQYF | TGTGCCAGCAGCCCAGAGGGGGCAGCCACAGATACGCAGTATTTT
- | few | TRBJ2-1 | 16 | TRBV6-2/TRBV6-3 | CASSYSLISLSDEQFF | TGTGCCAGCAGTTACTCGTTGATAAGTTTATCCGATGAGCAGTTCTTC
TRBD2 | - | TRBJ2-3 | 17 | TRBV10-2 | CASRGLAGGPDEDTQYF | TGCGCCAGCAGGGGACTAGCGGGAGGGCCTGATGAAGATACGCAGTATTTT
- | few | TRBJ2-3 | 17 | TRBV6-2/TRBV6-3 | CASSYGIGTRKTDTQYF | TGTGCCAGCAGTTACGGTATCGGGACAAGAAAGACAGATACGCAGTATTTT
- | - | TRBJ2-7 | 13 | TRBV12-3/TRBV12-4 | CASSYGESYEQYF | TGTGCCAGCAGTTACGGGGAGTCCTACGAGCAGTACTTC
TRBD2 | many | TRBJ2-1 | 15 | TRBV12-3/TRBV12-4 | CASSVSGTSYNEQFF | TGTGCCAGCAGTGTTAGCGGGACATCCTACAATGAGCAGTTCTTC
- | - | TRBJ2-3 | 16 | TRBV5-1 | CASSLPGALYTDTQYF | TGCGCCAGCAGCCTTCCGGGGGCCTTATACACAGATACGCAGTATTTT
- | few | TRBJ2-7 | 14 | TRBV11-2 | CASSLEPGRREQYF | TGTGCCAGCAGCTTAGAGCCGGGCCGTAGAGAGCAGTACTTC
- | - | TRBJ1-1 | 13 | TRBV20-1 | CSASRSGGTEAFF | TGCAGTGCTAGTCGCAGTGGGGGCACTGAAGCTTTCTTT
- | few | TRBJ2-1 | 11 | TRBV30 | CAWEVGNEQFF | TGTGCCTGGGAAGTAGGCAATGAGCAGTTCTTC
- | few | TRBJ1-3 | 15 | TRBV5-1 | CASSFGPPGGNTIYF | TGCGCCAGCAGCTTCGGGCCCCCAGGAGGAAACACCATATATTTT
TRBD2 | - | TRBJ2-1 | 16 | TRBV3-1 | CASSLTSGGPANEQFF | TGTGCCAGCAGCCTAACAAGCGGGGGGCCTGCCAATGAGCAGTTCTTC
TRBD1 | - | TRBJ2-1 | 14 | TRBV20-1 | CSARQGVSYNEQFF | TGCAGTGCGCGACAGGGGGTATCCTACAATGAGCAGTTCTTC
- | - | TRBJ2-1 | 15 | TRBV14 | CASSHGTSPYNEQFF | TGTGCCAGCAGCCATGGGACATCGCCCTACAATGAGCAGTTCTTC
- | few | TRBJ2-2 | 15 | TRBV11-3 | CASSLVEGGTGELFF | TGTGCCAGCAGCTTAGTTGAGGGTGGCACCGGGGAGCTGTTTTTT
- | - | TRBJ2-7 | 17 | TRBV21-1 | CASSKVLAGGLFYEQYF | TGTGCCAGCAGCAAAGTCCTAGCGGGAGGGCTTTTCTACGAGCAGTACTTC
- | few | TRBJ2-3 | 16 | TRBV5-1 | CASSLGLYQLTDTQYF | TGCGCCAGCAGCTTGGGACTCTACCAGCTCACAGATACGCAGTATTTT
- | few | TRBJ1-1 | 14 | TRBV6-2/TRBV6-3 | CASSYRLEGAEAFF | TGTGCCAGCAGTTACCGCCTCGAGGGCGCCGAAGCTTTCTTT
TRBD2 | few | TRBJ2-1 | 14 | TRBV6-2/TRBV6-3 | CASTPAGGINEQFF | TGTGCCAGCACCCCAGCGGGAGGGATTAATGAGCAGTTCTTC
- | - | TRBJ2-7 | 12 | TRBV12-3/TRBV12-4 | CASSLSVGEQYF | TGTGCCAGCAGTTTGTCCGTGGGCGAGCAGTACTTC
- | - | TRBJ2-2 | 14 | TRBV5-5 | CASSLVVTTGELFF | TGTGCCAGCAGCTTGGTAGTTACCACCGGGGAGCTGTTTTTT
TRBD1 | few | TRBJ1-4 | 13 | TRBV4-2 | CASKTGGSEKLFF | TGTGCCAGCAAAACAGGGGGAAGCGAAAAACTGTTTTTT
- | - | TRBJ2-5 | 14 | TRBV29-1 | CSVVDGGGLRTQYF | TGCAGCGTTGTCGATGGCGGAGGGTTACGGACCCAGTACTTC
- | - | TRBJ1-2 | 12 | TRBV6-1 | CASSTLLRGYTF | TGTGCCAGCAGTACTCTTTTGAGGGGCTACACCTTC
- | few | TRBJ2-3 | 11 | TRBV20-1 | CSAWEQGTQYF | TGCAGTGCTTGGGAGCAGGGTACGCAGTATTTT